A single sample gave rise to the 3 T cell receptor beta chains below, sequenced in a study of blood T cell repertoires in COVID-19. The table came from immunoSEQ multiplex PCR; TCRdb's copy has only in-frame clones and leaves some out. Found here are 260,000 or so clones, over 75% of them singletons; the top ten hold 8% to 9.5%. Sequenced material: peripheral blood. The source is a human donor in a cohort sampled during active COVID-19.

The chain joins TRBV27 to TRBJ2-3; D gene uncertain. CDR1 and CDR2 from the germline V gene are MNHEY and SMNVEV (reference sequence). V was trimmed by 3 bases and J by 0 bases, leaving 13 bases between them. The CDR3 contains 16 residues. The CDR3 region has the DNA TGTGCCAGCAGTTTGTGGTCTGTCGGGAGCACAGATACGCAGTATTTT. Translated: CASSLWSVGSTDTQYF.

The J gene is TRBJ2-7, the V gene TRBV24-1; 8 nucleotides line up with TRBD1. Trimming removed 3 bases from V and 0 bases from J; junction bases left unmatched: 6. The CDR3 runs 16 residues. Germline lookup yields CDR1 KGHDR and CDR2 SFDVKD. The CDR3 nucleotides are TGTGCCACCAGTGATCCCACCGGGACAGGCTCCTACGAGCAGTACTTC. Translation: CATSDPTGTGSYEQYF.

The gene calls are TRBV10-2 and TRBJ2-2; 15 nucleotides agree with TRBD2. Germline V gene sequence: CDR1 WSHSY, CDR2 SAAADI. There are 20 residues in the CDR3. V was pared by 7 bases and J by 3 bases, with 15 bases of the junction left unmatched. CDR3 sequence (DNA): TGCGCCAGCACGGAAGGGACTAGCGGGGGGATGGAGGGAGACACCGGGGAGCTGTTTTTT. As protein: CASTEGTSGGMEGDTGELFF.